This T cell receptor (beta chain) was observed in a study of T cells after yellow fever vaccination. From the 5' RACE reads, TCRdb called clonotypes with MiXCR, one entry per CDR3 protein. This table holds roughly 250,000 distinct CDR3 sequences, 10% to 15% found once. The CDR3 totals 13 residues. Germline loops: CDR1 SGHRS, CDR2 YFSETQ. V was shortened by 3 bases and J by 6 bases, with 11 bases between the two germline ends. The sequence was obtained from a young man who received the YFV17D yellow fever vaccine. V gene TRBV5-1 combines with J gene TRBJ2-3; possibly TRBD1 or TRBD2 for D (5 bases each). Specimen: CD4+ T cells sorted from PBMCs, collected 45 days after the yellow fever booster vaccination. Written as DNA, the CDR3 is TGCGCCAGCAGCTATGGGACGCCGGATACGCAGTATTTT. Its translation is CASSYGTPDTQYF. Variable domain in full (rest from reference TRBV5-1 and TRBJ2-3): KAGVTQTPRYLIKTRGQQVTLSCSPISGHRSVSWYQQTPGQGLQFLFEYFSETQRNKGNFPGRFSGRQFSNSRSEMNVSTLELGDSALYLCASSYGTPDTQYFGPGTRLTVL.